The 2 T cell receptor beta chains below were found in one sample sequenced in a study of patients and donors after allogeneic stem cell transplantation. Using its own MiXCR run on the RT-PCR reads, TCRdb lists one record per CDR3 protein. Among some 880,000 distinct CDR3 sequences listed, 18% were seen once. The material sequenced was blood, either unsorted or a sorted T cell fraction (not recorded which). The receptors derive from a human donor who was either an allogeneic HSCT recipient or a stem cell or donor lymphocyte infusion donor (not recorded which). It is not recorded whose cells these are; they may come from a transplant donor.

This clonotype was seen repeatedly, ten times or more. The chain couples TRBV29-1 to TRBJ2-1, with 10 nucleotides matching TRBD2. Germline assignment: CDR1 SQVTM and CDR2 ANQGSEA. The CDR3 contains 14 residues. The V gene end was trimmed by 5 bases and the J gene end by 0 bases; junction bases not matched to a gene: 1. In DNA, the CDR3 is TGCAGCGTTAGACTAGCGGGCTCCTACAATGAGCAGTTCTTC. It encodes CSVRLAGSYNEQFF.

This chain connects TRBV29-1 to TRBJ1-1; 7 nucleotides align to TRBD1. CDR1 SQVTM and CDR2 ANQGSEA come from the germline V gene. Trimming took 0 bases from V and 6 from J; bases not matched to a gene: 10. The CDR3 runs 15 residues. The CDR3, as DNA: TGCAGCGTTGAAGATCATAGGGGGCGAGATTCTGAAGCTTTCTTT. This gives the protein CSVEDHRGRDSEAFF.